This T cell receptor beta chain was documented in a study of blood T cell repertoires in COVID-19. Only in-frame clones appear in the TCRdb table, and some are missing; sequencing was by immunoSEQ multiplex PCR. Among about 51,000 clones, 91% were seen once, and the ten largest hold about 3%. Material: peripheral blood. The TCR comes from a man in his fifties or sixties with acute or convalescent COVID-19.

Here the CDR3 reads CASSLLAGTSTDTQYF. The CDR3 coding sequence is TGTGCCAGCTCACTGTTAGCAGGGACTAGCACAGATACGCAGTATTTT. The V and J genes are TRBV18 and TRBJ2-3; D perhaps matches TRBD2 (6 bases). Trimming removed 4 bases at V and 0 bases at J, with 14 bases between. Germline CDR1 is KGHSH and CDR2 is LQKENI. The CDR3 sequence is 16 residues long.